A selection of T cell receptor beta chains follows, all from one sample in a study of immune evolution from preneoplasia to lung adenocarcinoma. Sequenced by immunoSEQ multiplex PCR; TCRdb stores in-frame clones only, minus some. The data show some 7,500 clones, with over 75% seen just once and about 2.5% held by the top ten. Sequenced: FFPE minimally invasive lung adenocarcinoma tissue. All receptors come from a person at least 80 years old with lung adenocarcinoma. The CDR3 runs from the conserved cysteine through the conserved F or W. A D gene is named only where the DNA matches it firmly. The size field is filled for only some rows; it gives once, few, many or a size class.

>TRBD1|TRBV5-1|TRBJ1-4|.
TGCGCCAGCAGCCCCAGGGGGGCTAATGAAAAACTGTTTTTT
CASSPRGANEKLFF
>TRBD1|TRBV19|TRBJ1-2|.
TGTGCCAGTAGTGAGGACAGGGGGCTGAGGCCTGGAGGCTACACCTTC
CASSEDRGLRPGGYTF
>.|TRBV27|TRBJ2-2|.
TGTGCCAGTGGTGGGGGAGCCTACACCGGGGAGCTGTTTTTT
CASGGGAYTGELFF
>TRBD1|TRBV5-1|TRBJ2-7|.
TGCGCCAGCAGCCCGGACAGGTCAGGCTACGAGCAGTACTTC
CASSPDRSGYEQYF
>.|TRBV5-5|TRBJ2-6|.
TGTGCCAGCAGCAGGACAGATTCTGGGGCCAACGTCCTGACTTTC
CASSRTDSGANVLTF
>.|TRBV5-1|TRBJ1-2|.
TGCGCCAGCAGCTTATGGGACACAAAAAACTATGGCTACACCTTC
CASSLWDTKNYGYTF
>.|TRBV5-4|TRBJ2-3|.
TGTGCCAGCAGCTTGGACCAAGTTGATACGCAGTATTTT
CASSLDQVDTQYF
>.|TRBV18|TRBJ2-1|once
TGTGCCAGCTCGCAGGGGTTTGAGCAGTTCTTC
CASSQGFEQFF
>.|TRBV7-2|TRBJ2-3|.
TGTGCCAGCAGCCCTCAGAGTACGGGGCGCACAGATACGCAGTATTTT
CASSPQSTGRTDTQYF
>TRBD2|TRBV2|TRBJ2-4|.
TGTGCCAGCTCCCGAAGCGGGGACGTCAAAAACATTCAGTACTTC
CASSRSGDVKNIQYF
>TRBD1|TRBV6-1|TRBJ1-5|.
TGTGCCAGCAGTGTGACAGGGGTTGGGCAGCCCCAGCATTTT
CASSVTGVGQPQHF
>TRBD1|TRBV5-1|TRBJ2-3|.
TGCGCCAGCAGCTCACAGGGGGCTGGAGGCACAGATACGCAGTATTTT
CASSSQGAGGTDTQYF
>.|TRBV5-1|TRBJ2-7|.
TGCGCCAGCAGCCCGGAAGTGGACCGAACCTACGAGCAGTACTTC
CASSPEVDRTYEQYF
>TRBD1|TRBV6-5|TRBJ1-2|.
TGTGCCAGCTACAGGGGCCCTCCCGGTGATGGCTACACCTTC
CASYRGPPGDGYTF
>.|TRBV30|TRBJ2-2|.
TGTGCCTGGAGATTTGTTTCCGGGGAGCTGTTTTTT
CAWRFVSGELFF
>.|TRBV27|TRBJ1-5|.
TGTGCCAGCAGCCGACAGTTAAATCAGCCCCAGCATTTT
CASSRQLNQPQHF
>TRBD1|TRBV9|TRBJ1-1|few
TGTGCCAGCAGCGAACAGGGGGCAGGCACTGAAGCTTTCTTT
CASSEQGAGTEAFF
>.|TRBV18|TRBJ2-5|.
TGTGCCAGCTCACCAAGGCCACAGGCCAGTGAAGGGGGAGAGACCCAGTACTTC
CASSPRPQASEGGETQYF
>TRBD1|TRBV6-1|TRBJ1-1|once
TGTGCCAGCAGTGACGGGGCAGGGGGGAACACTGAAGCTTTCTTT
CASSDGAGGNTEAFF
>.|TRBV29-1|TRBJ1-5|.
TGCAGCGTCGCAAGGGGGGCCGATCAGCCCCAGCATTTT
CSVARGADQPQHF
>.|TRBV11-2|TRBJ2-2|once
TGTGCCAGCAGCCCGCCTCGGTACACCGGGGAGCTGTTTTTT
CASSPPRYTGELFF
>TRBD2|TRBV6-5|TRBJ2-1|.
TGTGCCAGCAGTTCCCCGGGACTAGCCAATGAGCAGTTCTTC
CASSSPGLANEQFF
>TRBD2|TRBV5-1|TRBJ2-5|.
TGCGCCAGCAGTTCGGGACTAGCTGAAGAGACCCAGTACTTC
CASSSGLAEETQYF
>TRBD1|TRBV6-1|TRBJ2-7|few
TGTGCCAGCATAGTTGAGGCAGGGGGCTACGAGCAGTACTTC
CASIVEAGGYEQYF
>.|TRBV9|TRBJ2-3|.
TGTGCCAGCAGCGTTATAGCGGCCGCCAGGGATACGCAGTATTTT
CASSVIAAARDTQYF
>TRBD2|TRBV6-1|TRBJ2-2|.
TGTGCCAGCAGTGAAGCTCTAGCGGGGGCCAAGAACACCGGGGAGCTGTTTTTT
CASSEALAGAKNTGELFF
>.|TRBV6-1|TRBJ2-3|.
TGTGCCAGCAGTCACAGGGAATTGAGCACAGATACGCAGTATTTT
CASSHRELSTDTQYF
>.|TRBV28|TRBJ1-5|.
TGTGCCAGCAGACCCTCCGGGCAGCCCCAGCATTTT
CASRPSGQPQHF
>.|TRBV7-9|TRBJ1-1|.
TGTGCCAGCAGCTTAGGGGGCGAAGGGGCCGCTTTCTTT
CASSLGGEGAAFF
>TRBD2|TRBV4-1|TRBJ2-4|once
TGCGCCAGCAGCCCAGCGGGGGAGGACATTCAGTACTTC
CASSPAGEDIQYF
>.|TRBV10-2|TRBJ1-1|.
TGCGCCAGCAGTGAGCAGGGCTTTACTGAAGCTTTCTTT
CASSEQGFTEAFF
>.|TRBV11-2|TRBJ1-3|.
TGTGCCAGCAGCCCACCGGTGGGGGAGTTGGGAAACACCATATATTTT
CASSPPVGELGNTIYF
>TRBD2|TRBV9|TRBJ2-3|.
TGTGCCAGCAGCGTCACCGGGACTAGATCAGATACGCAGTATTTT
CASSVTGTRSDTQYF
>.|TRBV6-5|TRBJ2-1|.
TGTGCCAGCAGTTACTCGGGACCCAGGGGGGTCAATGAGCAGTTCTTC
CASSYSGPRGVNEQFF
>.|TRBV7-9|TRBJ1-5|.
TGTGCCAGCAGCTTAGGACAGGCTCTCAATCAGCCCCAGCATTTT
CASSLGQALNQPQHF
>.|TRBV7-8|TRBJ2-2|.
TGTGCCAGCCAGGTCCTCCCGGGGACCGGGCCCGGGGAGCTGTTTTTT
CASQVLPGTGPGELFF
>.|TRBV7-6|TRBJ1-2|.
TGTGCCAGCAGTCGTGGGGGGCAAGACTACACCTTC
CASSRGGQDYTF
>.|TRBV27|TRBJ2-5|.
TGTGCCAGCAGTTTATCGTCGTACGGCGAGACCCAGTACTTC
CASSLSSYGETQYF
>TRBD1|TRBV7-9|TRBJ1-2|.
TGTGCCAGCATCACCGACCGGGACAGGGCTGGCTACACCTTC
CASITDRDRAGYTF
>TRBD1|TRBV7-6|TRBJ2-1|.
TGTGCCAGCAGCTTAGAAGACAGGGCGCCGTTCTTC
CASSLEDRAPFF
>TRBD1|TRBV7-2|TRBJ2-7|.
TGTGCCAGCAGCCCCTCCAGTGGGACAGGGTTCGGGGAGCAGTACTTC
CASSPSSGTGFGEQYF
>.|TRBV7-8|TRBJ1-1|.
TGTGCCAGCAGCTTAGCGGCCGGGAGAAGAACTGAAGCTTTCTTT
CASSLAAGRRTEAFF
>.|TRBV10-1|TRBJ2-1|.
TGCGCCAGCAGTGCCGGGCTAGCCGAGCAGTTCTTC
CASSAGLAEQFF
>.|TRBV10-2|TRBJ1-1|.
TGCGCCAGCACCGTCCAGGGTGCCCTCACTGAAGCTTTCTTT
CASTVQGALTEAFF
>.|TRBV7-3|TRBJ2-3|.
TGTGCCAGCAGCTTAGGAGGACAGAACACAGATACGCAGTATTTT
CASSLGGQNTDTQYF
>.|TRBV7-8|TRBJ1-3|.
TGTGCCAGCAGCTTAGAGTCTGGAAACACCATATATTTT
CASSLESGNTIYF
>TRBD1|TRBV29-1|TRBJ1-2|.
TGCAGCGTTGAAGACGGACAGGGTTCTAACTATGGCTACACCTTC
CSVEDGQGSNYGYTF
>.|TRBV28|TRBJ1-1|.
TGTGCCAGCAGTTTAGTCAGGTTGAGCACTGAAGCTTTCTTT
CASSLVRLSTEAFF
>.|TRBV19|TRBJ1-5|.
TGTGCCAGTACAAGGGCCGGGACGGCTAATCAGCCCCAGCATTTT
CASTRAGTANQPQHF
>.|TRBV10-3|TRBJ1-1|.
TGTGCCATCAGTGACCTACAGGGTATCGGTTTCACTGAAGCTTTCTTT
CAISDLQGIGFTEAFF
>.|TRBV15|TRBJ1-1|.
TGTGCCACCAGCAGAGCCCCCGGATCTGAAGCTTTCTTT
CATSRAPGSEAFF
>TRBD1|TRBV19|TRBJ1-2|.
TGTGCCAGTGATACGCTTCCAGGGGGCCCCTATGGCTACACCTTC
CASDTLPGGPYGYTF
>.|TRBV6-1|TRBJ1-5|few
TGTGCCAGCAGAGCTCGGGACGCCGGTGGGGAGCCCCAGCATTTT
CASRARDAGGEPQHF